This is a list of T cell receptor beta chains from one sample in a study of spatial heterogeneity in lung cancer. MiXCR, run by TCRdb on the 5' RACE reads, gives a single entry per CDR3 protein. The sample lists more than 60,000 distinct CDR3 sequences, under 8.5% occurring once. Here the sequenced sample was PBMCs, taken at surgery. The origin of the receptors is a male donor with early-stage non-small cell lung cancer. Both conserved end residues are part of each CDR3.

TRBV5-1	TRBJ2-3	CASSYLAGGPSDTQYF
TRBV29-1	TRBJ1-1	CSVGELLNTEAFF
TRBV20-1	TRBJ1-4	CSARKLTRVGVREKLFF
TRBV18	TRBJ2-5	CASSSLTSGETQYF
TRBV2	TRBJ1-1	CASSTDRATEAFF
TRBV11-2	TRBJ2-5	CAGSPGQGLETQYF
TRBV12-3/TRBV12-4	TRBJ2-3	CASSLAAGGQGPDTQYF
TRBV28	TRBJ2-5	CASSLSGRVWETQYF
TRBV5-6	TRBJ1-2	CASSSGQAYGYTF
TRBV24-1	TRBJ2-3	CATRGLTDTQYF
TRBV7-2	TRBJ2-7	CASAIGEGYEQYF
TRBV6-1	TRBJ2-1	CASSPTRTDYNEQFF
TRBV12-3/TRBV12-4	TRBJ2-1	CASSRGGLYNEQFF
TRBV5-6	TRBJ2-3	CASSSTVTSRTDTQYF
TRBV4-3	TRBJ2-2	CASSQDWVTGELFF
TRBV28	TRBJ2-7	CASIPGGGQPYEQYF
TRBV7-3	TRBJ1-1	CASSTRDGTEAFF
TRBV30	TRBJ2-7	CAWSHPPGTDSYEQYF
TRBV6-2/TRBV6-3	TRBJ2-1	CASSPRRSGGPNEQFF
TRBV12-3/TRBV12-4	TRBJ1-2	CASSLGGGYGYTF
TRBV4-1	TRBJ2-5	CASSQAGTGAETQYF
TRBV7-8	TRBJ2-7	CASSLLAGLSKSYEQYF
TRBV6-2/TRBV6-3	TRBJ2-7	CASTLDLGAYEQYF